This TCR beta chain emerged from a study of post-analysis software for immune sequencing data (dated by TCRdb to 2013 to 2016). Background on the whole study: Disease courses on record covered relapsing-remitting, secondary progressive and progressive-relapsing multiple sclerosis, though some patients had no subtype annotation. A subset of samples was prepared in parallel using single-end sample barcoding, then pooled and co-amplified after Illumina adapter ligation. The patient repertoires were compared against some twelve previously published healthy control repertoires obtained from donors aged about 6 to 26 years. Study-wide findings and limitations: Multiple sclerosis patients had significantly lower normalized Chao1 diversity than controls, a result that suggests substantial peripheral T-cell clonal expansion. The control group was slightly older than the multiple sclerosis patient group. When samples were clustered directly using the F measure, samples prepared in the same batch co-clustered strongly, which prompted a batch-effect correction.

To prepare the library, PCR was applied. For sequencing, an Illumina HiSeq 2500 was employed. To reduce PCR and sequencing biases, unique molecular identifiers were built into the TCR beta cDNA libraries. About 500,000 cDNA molecules were obtained for every 1 to 10 million input T cells, so each molecule roughly corresponded to one T cell. The patient libraries were prepared and sequenced using the same protocol as the earlier healthy control dataset. Samples belonging to the same batch were prepared together, multiplexed and sequenced on a shared HiSeq lane. In the paper's pipeline: Raw barcoded reads were processed with MIGEC, discarding single-read molecular identifier groups before consensus assembly and CDR3 extraction. VDJtools was used for post-analysis of the clonotype tables, and diversity was normalized by down-sampling every dataset to the size of the smallest sample. In repertoire overlap clustering, CDR3 amino acid sequences, but not nucleotide sequences, were matched to correct batch-related cross-sample contamination. The public reads were reanalyzed by TCRdb: fastp trimming at Q25, MiXCR alignment, in-frame beta chains only. One record per CDR3 amino acid sequence lists the most common genes and DNA. The V and J calls and clone size are TCRdb's, not the authors'. The sample profile shows 350,000 to 450,000 distinct CDR3 sequences; about a third of them were found once. The ten top clones hold around 15% of the sample.

To demonstrate the VDJtools post-analysis software, TCR beta repertoires were profiled from the peripheral blood of about a dozen young patients with multiple sclerosis. Multiple sclerosis patients were children and adolescents aged about 6 to 16 years. Of note for this clonotype: The target of this receptor is not known. Base qualities are not at hand, and no much larger clone is one base apart.

The sample comprised blood. The source is a girl aged 5-17 years with multiple sclerosis.

The CDR3 protein: CASSPQTGPPGELFF. The DNA sequence is given as TGTGCCAGCAGCCCCCAGACAGGCCCGCCGGGGGAACTGTTTTTT. The V and J genes are TRBV7-2 and TRBJ1-4; TRBD1 could be the D gene, as 6 bases match. V loses 5 bases, J loses 12 bases, and the germline ends lie 22 bases apart. The germline V gene supplies CDR1 SGHTA and CDR2 FQGNSA. The CDR3 covers 15 residues, taking in both the cysteine and the phenylalanine. The read is trimmed to its CDR3 DNA, 45 bases read in frame from base 1.